The 10 T cell receptor beta chains given below trace back to one sample, sequenced in a study of cytomegalovirus exposure and HLA in healthy donors. PCR amplification relied on 60 Vbeta primers (plus 13 Jbeta primers). Sequenced by immunoSEQ multiplex PCR; TCRdb stores in-frame clones only, minus some. This table has under 150,000 clones, around 80% appearing once. Sample: PBMCs. The receptors were sampled from a boy aged 2 to 9 in good health and CMV-seronegative.

The gene calls are TRBV19 and TRBJ1-5; 11 bases align to TRBD1. The CDR3 is 23 residues long. Trimming at V came to 3 bases and at J to 0 bases, leaving 22 bases not matched to a gene. Looked up from germline, CDR1 is LNHDA and CDR2 is SQIVND (reference sequence). CDR3 in amino acids: CASSMRFMRLRDRGVVSNQPQHF. In DNA, the CDR3 is TGTGCCAGTAGTATGAGGTTTATGAGGCTCCGGGACAGGGGGGTAGTTAGCAATCAGCCCCAGCATTTT.

The V and J genes are TRBV18 and TRBJ1-5; the match to TRBD1 covers 9 bases. The CDR3 consists of 14 residues. V lost 1 base and J lost 5; bases outside the gene matches: 0. CDR1 and CDR2 (germline): KGHSH, LQKENI. The CDR3 DNA reads as TGTGCCAGCTCACCACGGGACAGGGATCAGCCCCAGCATTTT. Translated, it gives CASSPRDRDQPQHF.

J is TRBJ2-5 and V is TRBV7-3, with TRBD2 identical over 12 bases. V shed 4 bases and J 5 bases; nucleotides not matched to a gene: 5. The CDR3 is made up of 15 amino acids. The germline CDR1 and CDR2 sequences are SGHTA and FQGTGA. For the CDR3, the DNA is TGTGCCAGCAGCTATCTGACTAGCGGGGGCGAGACCCAGTACTTC. Protein product: CASSYLTSGGETQYF. The whole variable domain, filled in from reference TRBV7-3 and TRBJ2-5, reads GAGVSQTPSNKVTEKGKYVELRCDPISGHTALYWYRQSLGQGPEFLIYFQGTGAADDSGLPNDRFFAVRPEGSVSTLKIQRTERGDSAVYLCASSYLTSGGETQYFGPGTRLLVL.

This rearrangement joins TRBV9 to TRBJ2-2; a weak D match, TRBD2 (6 bases). V was shortened by 3 bases and J by 6 bases, with 21 bases between the two germline ends. The CDR3 is 17 amino acids. Germline V gene data show CDR1 as SGDLS and CDR2 as YYNGEE. In DNA, the CDR3 is TGTGCCAGCAGCGGAGCTCCGACTAGGCCGCGCCCCGGGGAGCTGTTTTTT. Amino acids: CASSGAPTRPRPGELFF.

The chain couples TRBV19 to TRBJ1-1; D is possibly TRBD1 (6 bases). The germline gives CDR1 LNHDA, CDR2 SQIVND (reference sequence). Trimming removed 5 bases from V and 0 bases from J, with 16 bases in between. The CDR3 extends over 16 amino acids. For the CDR3, the DNA is TGTGCCAGTAGTGATCGGGCAGGGGTCATGAACACTGAAGCTTTCTTT. This translates into CASSDRAGVMNTEAFF. Full variable domain (rest looked up from reference TRBV19 and TRBJ1-1): DGGITQSPKYLFRKEGQNVTLSCEQNLNHDAMYWYRQDPGQGLRLIYYSQIVNDFQKGDIAEGYSVSREKKESFPLTVTSAQKNPTAFYLCASSDRAGVMNTEAFFGQGTRLTVV.

The chain is built from TRBV28 and TRBJ1-5; D unclear. Germline V gene sequence: CDR1 MDHEN, CDR2 SYDVKM. The length of the CDR3 is 12 residues. V lost 6 bases and J 4 bases, leaving 7 bases between the germline ends. This CDR3 is CASRPRNQPQHF. CDR3 coding DNA: TGTGCCAGCAGACCTAGGAATCAGCCCCAGCATTTT.

CDR3 region: CASSLGLAGANTDTQYF. CDR3 nucleotides: TGTGCCAGCAGCTTAGGGCTAGCGGGGGCCAACACAGATACGCAGTATTTT. The rearrangement links TRBV11-3 to TRBJ2-3; 10 positions match TRBD2. Germline CDR1 is SGHNT and CDR2 is YENEEA. The CDR3 is 17 amino acids. V shed 1 base, J shed 2 bases, and the junction held 6 bases outside the gene matches. The full variable domain, in which reference TRBV11-3 and TRBJ2-3 provide the parts outside the CDR3, is EAGVVQSPRYKIIEKKQPVAFWCNPISGHNTLYWYLQNLGQGPELLIRYENEEAVDDSQLPKDRFSAERLKGVDSTLKIQPAELGDSAVYLCASSLGLAGANTDTQYFGPGTRLTVL.

In its sample, this clone was seen once. The V call is TRBV28, the J call TRBJ1-1; perhaps TRBD1 as D (5 bases). The CDR3 length is 13 residues. CDR1 and CDR2 (germline): MDHEN, SYDVKM. V was shortened by 6 bases and J by 3 bases, with 11 bases between the two germline ends. CDR3 region: CASRPGLYTEAFF. For the CDR3, the DNA is TGTGCCAGCAGGCCAGGGTTATACACTGAAGCTTTCTTT.

The rearrangement joins TRBV10-3 to TRBJ2-7; 8 bases are a match to TRBD1. Looked up from germline, CDR1 is ENHRY and CDR2 is SYGVKD. This CDR3 spans 16 amino acids. Germline trimming cut 9 bases from V and 2 bases from J; bases unmatched to any gene: 15. The CDR3 here is CAISTGVSTVTYEQYF. The CDR3 DNA reads TGTGCCATATCGACAGGGGTTTCCACCGTTACCTACGAGCAGTACTTC.

CDR3 nucleotide sequence: TGTGCCAGCAATTTAGGCGCCAGGGATTCACCCCTCCACTTT. This translates into CASNLGARDSPLHF. The chain employs TRBV19 and TRBJ1-6; maybe TRBD1 (5 bases). The CDR3 is 14 residues long. The V gene's germline CDR1 is LNHDA and CDR2 SQIVND (reference sequence). Deletions cut 9 bases from V and 8 bases from J, with 17 bases between.